This T cell receptor beta chain was observed in a study of shared clonotypes between healthy human individuals. Study information: Each donor's CD4 naive and CD4 memory cells filled three plates apiece, CD8 naive two, and CD8 memory one.

Trimming pared 10 bases from V and 0 bases from J, leaving 13 bases between. The CDR3 length is 14 residues. The germline gives CDR1 ENHRY, CDR2 SYGVKD. Naive CD8 cells were CD45RO-negative, positively selected for CCR7, excluding terminally differentiated effector memory CD45RA+ cells. The study's findings and limits: Compared with memory subsets, naive subsets generally had larger estimated richness. Represented diversity, genetic and exposure-history alike, was limited by few donors.

This clone occurred a few times. Antigen specificity is unknown. This table comes from immunoSEQ multiplex PCR, and its TCRdb copy is limited to in-frame clones, with some not included. Of more than 2 million clones listed, around 93% are singletons. The chain is built from TRBV10-3 and TRBJ2-1; D gene uncertain. The sequencing input was naive CD8+ T cells from PBMCs. The sequence was collected from a man aged 18 to 29 in good health. Some clones in this sample may be carry-over from other donors' samples. CDR3 region: CATGVPSSYNEQFF. CDR3 DNA: TGTGCCACCGGTGTTCCTAGCTCCTACAATGAGCAGTTCTTC.